These 26 T cell receptor beta chains were sequenced from one sample in a study of T cells after posttransplantation cyclophosphamide (dated by TCRdb to 2016 to 2017). Library creation used the immunoSEQ multiplex PCR assay. Held by TCRdb, this immuneACCESS table contains in-frame sequences only and omits some clones. Under half of the omission traces to an unresolved V gene where checked; the cause of the rest is unknown. The sample yields some 47,000 clones; about 86% were counted once. About 2.8% of the sample is in the top ten clones. Sequencing input: PBMCs. The receptors stem from a man aged 25 to 40 with a blood cancer, CMV-positive, and with a related stem cell donor.

This chain links TRBV7-3 with TRBJ2-3, with 8 bases lining up with TRBD2. The CDR3 sequence is 16 residues long. CDR1 is SGHTA and CDR2 is FQGTGA in the germline V gene. Trimming took 2 bases from V and 0 from J; bases not matched to a gene: 4. CDR3 DNA sequence: TGTGCCAGCAGCTTACTAGCGGGTTCTAGCACAGATACGCAGTATTTT. Translating gives CASSLLAGSSTDTQYF. Complete variable domain (other parts from reference TRBV7-3 and TRBJ2-3): GAGVSQTPSNKVTEKGKYVELRCDPISGHTALYWYRQSLGQGPEFLIYFQGTGAADDSGLPNDRFFAVRPEGSVSTLKIQRTERGDSAVYLCASSLLAGSSTDTQYFGPGTRLTVL.

V usage is TRBV4-1 and J usage is TRBJ1-2; possible D gene TRBD1, 5 bases. Trimming took 5 bases from V and 8 from J, leaving 39 bases between them. This CDR3 is built from 21 residues. Per germline, CDR1 MGHRA and CDR2 YSYEKL. The CDR3 region has the DNA TGCGCCAGCAGCGGGCCGGGACTCTTATCCACCTCATCCCCAAATCACGCGGGCTACACCTTC. Its protein is CASSGPGLLSTSSPNHAGYTF.

The chain recombines TRBV19 with TRBJ2-1; D remains unclear. Trimming stripped 5 bases from V and 4 bases from J, with 3 bases between. CDR1 is LNHDA, CDR2 SQIVND, per germline (reference sequence). This CDR3 is 11 amino acids long. The CDR3 loop is CASSVYNEQFF. The CDR3 bases are TGTGCCAGTAGTGTATACAATGAGCAGTTCTTC.

The V gene is TRBV6-1, the J gene TRBJ2-5; 8 positions agree with TRBD2. This CDR3 region has 14 residues. Germline CDR1 is MNHNS and CDR2 is SASEGT. Germline trimming cut 4 bases from V and 4 bases from J; bases unmatched to any gene: 5. The CDR3 region is CASSAGRAVETQYF. The CDR3 bases are TGTGCCAGCAGTGCCGGGAGGGCCGTAGAGACCCAGTACTTC.

CDR3 nucleotide sequence: TGTGCCAGCAGCCAGACAGGGGACGGCTACGAGCAGTACTTC. Protein sequence: CASSQTGDGYEQYF. The chain couples TRBV14 to TRBJ2-7; 8 positions match TRBD1. Germline CDR1 and CDR2: SGHDN and FVKESK. The length of the CDR3 is 14 residues. The junction had 4 bases not matched to a gene; V was cut back by 3 bases and J by 3 bases. Using reference TRBV14 and TRBJ2-7 for the parts outside the CDR3, the full variable domain is EAGVTQFPSHSVIEKGQTVTLRCDPISGHDNLYWYRRVMGKEIKFLLHFVKESKQDESGMPNNRFLAERTGGTYSTLKVQPAELEDSGVYFCASSQTGDGYEQYFGPGTRLTVT.

The V and J genes are TRBV7-3 and TRBJ2-2, with 7 bases aligning to TRBD2. Germline CDR1 is SGHTA and CDR2 is FQGTGA. The CDR3 has 16 residues. Trimming removed 4 bases from V and 5 bases from J; junction bases left unmatched: 10. CDR3: CASSSPSGMGTGELFF. DNA of the CDR3: TGTGCCAGCAGCTCACCCAGCGGGATGGGAACCGGGGAGCTGTTTTTT.

The V call is TRBV19, the J call TRBJ1-3, with a possible D match to TRBD1 (6 bases). Trimming took off 3 bases at V and 4 bases at J, with 10 bases between the two ends. The V gene's germline CDR1 is LNHDA and CDR2 SQIVND (reference sequence). This CDR3 is 14 amino acids long. CDR3 sequence: CASSMAGAGNTIYF. The DNA of the CDR3 is TGTGCCAGTAGTATGGCAGGGGCCGGAAACACCATATATTTT.

This rearrangement joins TRBV4-1 to TRBJ2-5; 8 positions agree with TRBD1. With the DNA end fitting TRBJ2-7 better, the J assignment may be wrong. The CDR3 sequence is 16 residues long. Germline assignment: CDR1 MGHRA and CDR2 YSYEKL. CDR3 DNA: TGCGCCAGCAGCCAGGCAGGGGGCGGTTCCTCCTACGAGCAGTACTTC. Residues: CASSQAGGGSSYEQYF.

CDR3 region: CASIVGGQNTEAFF. Written as DNA, the CDR3 is TGTGCCAGCATTGTTGGGGGACAGAACACTGAAGCTTTCTTT. The genes are TRBV28 and TRBJ1-1; weak D call: TRBD1 (6 bases). CDR1 is MDHEN, CDR2 SYDVKM, per germline. V lost 7 bases, J lost 1 base, and 13 bases lay in between. The CDR3 totals 14 residues. The complete variable domain, with remaining parts taken from reference TRBV28 and TRBJ1-1, reads DVKVTQSSRYLVKRTGEKVFLECVQDMDHENMFWYRQDPGLGLRLIYFSYDVKMKEKGDIPEGYSVSREKKERFSLILESASTNQTSMYLCASIVGGQNTEAFFGQGTRLTVV.

The chain couples TRBV29-1 to TRBJ1-5, with 9 bases identical to TRBD1. V shed 7 bases and J 4 bases; nucleotides not matched to a gene: 2. Germline CDR1 is SQVTM and CDR2 is ANQGSEA. The CDR3 has 12 amino acids. CDR3 loop: CSAGQGNQPQHF. Here the CDR3 DNA reads TGCAGCGCGGGACAGGGAAATCAGCCCCAGCATTTT. The whole variable domain, filled in from reference TRBV29-1 and TRBJ1-5, reads SAVISQKPSRDICQRGTSLTIQCQVDSQVTMMFWYRQQPGQSLTLIATANQGSEATYESGFVIDKFPISRPNLTFSTLTVSNMSPEDSSIYLCSAGQGNQPQHFGDGTRLSIL.

The chain employs TRBV7-2 and TRBJ2-3, with a possible D match to TRBD1 (5 bases). V lost 5 bases, J lost 3 bases, and 15 bases lay in between. The CDR3 has 15 residues. The germline gives CDR1 SGHTA, CDR2 FQGNSA. Here the CDR3 reads CASSPVRERTDTQYF. DNA for the CDR3: TGTGCCAGCAGCCCCGTCAGGGAAAGGACAGATACGCAGTATTTT.

The J gene is TRBJ1-1, the V gene TRBV9; no firm D call. Trimming shortened V by 0 bases and J by 0 bases, and 12 bases separated the two germline ends. Germline V gene data show CDR1 as SGDLS and CDR2 as YYNGEE. The CDR3 consists of 16 residues. CDR3 sequence (DNA): TGTGCCAGCAGCGTAGGGGCAGGTTTAATGAACACTGAAGCTTTCTTT. It is translated as CASSVGAGLMNTEAFF.

The chain employs TRBV28 and TRBJ1-4; D is perhaps TRBD1 (6 bases). CDR1 and CDR2 (germline): MDHEN, SYDVKM. CDR3 size: 15 residues. The V and J ends lost 4 bases and 6 bases respectively, with 15 bases between them. The CDR3: CASSSWTESYEKLFF. CDR3 nucleotide sequence: TGTGCCAGCAGTTCATGGACAGAAAGCTATGAAAAACTGTTTTTT.

This clone was seen just once. J is TRBJ2-5 and V is TRBV29-1, with 10 bases that match TRBD1. V dropped 7 bases and J dropped 7; count of bases not matched to a gene: 9. From germline, CDR1 is SQVTM and CDR2 ANQGSEA. The CDR3 length is 13 residues. CDR3 loop: CSAGQGTKGTQYF. DNA for the CDR3: TGCAGCGCGGGACAGGGGACGAAGGGGACCCAGTACTTC.

This clone has only one observation. The chain has TRBV18 and TRBJ2-3; D uncertain. Trimming cost V 6 bases and J 2 bases, with 12 bases left between them. This CDR3 has 14 residues. Germline assignment: CDR1 KGHSH and CDR2 LQKENI. CDR3 amino acids: CASSPDSFTDTQYF. CDR3 sequence (DNA): TGTGCCAGCTCGCCCGACTCTTTCACAGATACGCAGTATTTT.

The V call is TRBV7-3, the J call TRBJ2-3; 7 bases align to TRBD1. The length of the CDR3 is 17 residues. Germline loops: CDR1 SGHTA, CDR2 FQGTGA. With 6 bases clipped from V and 3 bases from J, the junction kept 15 bases outside the gene matches. The CDR3 sequence is CASSNWSGGVRTDTQYF. The CDR3 nucleotides are TGTGCCAGCAGTAACTGGTCAGGGGGAGTGAGAACAGATACGCAGTATTTT.

The genes are TRBV6-1 and TRBJ2-5; 7 nucleotides agree with TRBD1. The V segment lost 1 base and the J segment 4 bases; nucleotides outside the gene matches: 3. Germline V lookup: CDR1 MNHNS, CDR2 SASEGT. CDR3 length equals 14 residues. In DNA, the CDR3 is TGTGCCAGCAGTGAAGGTCCAGGGGGAGAGACCCAGTACTTC. Protein sequence: CASSEGPGGETQYF.

This chain joins TRBV11-2 and TRBJ2-1; possible D gene TRBD1, 6 bases. V dropped 7 bases and J dropped 7 bases, with 17 bases sitting between them. The CDR3 has 14 amino acids. The germline gives CDR1 SGHAT, CDR2 FQNNGV. The CDR3 loop is CASNYQGLSNEQFF. CDR3 in DNA: TGTGCCAGCAACTACCAGGGGCTCTCAAATGAGCAGTTCTTC.

The chain combines TRBV7-9 with TRBJ2-1, with 14 bases lining up with TRBD2. Per germline, CDR1 SEHNR and CDR2 FQNEAQ (reference sequence). CDR3 length: 17 amino acids. Trimming took 9 bases from V and 4 from J; bases not matched to a gene: 11. CDR3 region: CASRGGTSGSSYNEQFF. In nucleotides, the CDR3 is TGTGCCAGTCGAGGGGGGACTAGCGGGAGTTCGTACAATGAGCAGTTCTTC. Filled out from reference TRBV7-9 and TRBJ2-1, the complete variable domain reads DTGVSQNPRHKITKRGQNVTFRCDPISEHNRLYWYRQTLGQGPEFLTYFQNEAQLEKSRLLSDRFSAERPKGSFSTLEIQRTEQGDSAMYLCASRGGTSGSSYNEQFFGPGTRLTVL.

This chain links TRBV2 with TRBJ1-5, with 9 bases identical to TRBD1. The V and J ends lost 4 bases and 5 bases, in that order; junction bases with no gene match: 3. The CDR3 is 14 amino acids. Germline loops: CDR1 SNHLY, CDR2 FYNNEI. DNA of the CDR3: TGTGCCAGCAGTGGACAGGGGGGGGATCAGCCCCAGCATTTT. Translation gives CASSGQGGDQPQHF.

The V and J genes are TRBV9 and TRBJ1-4; 9 bases map to TRBD1. The CDR3 contains 15 residues. CDR1 and CDR2 from the germline V gene are SGDLS and YYNGEE. The V gene end was trimmed by 3 bases and the J gene end by 5 bases; junction bases not matched to a gene: 5. In DNA form, the CDR3 reads TGTGCCAGCAGCGCCGGACAGGGGAACAATGAAAAACTGTTTTTT. Amino acid sequence: CASSAGQGNNEKLFF.

The chain uses TRBV7-2 and TRBJ2-3; no clear D gene. The CDR3 loop spans 12 amino acids. Germline CDR1 is SGHTA and CDR2 is FQGNSA. The V and J ends lost 5 bases and 10 bases respectively, with 13 bases between them. The CDR3 nucleotides are TGTGCCAGCAGCCCCCCCGTTCCCCCGCAGTATTTT. Translating it yields CASSPPVPPQYF.

The chain recombines TRBV13 with TRBJ1-2, with D tentatively TRBD1 (6 bases). Germline assignment: CDR1 PRHDT and CDR2 FYEKMQ (reference sequence). This CDR3 has 16 residues. V was trimmed by 5 bases and J by 1 base, leaving 17 bases between them. CDR3 in amino acids: CASSRLRDNLNYGYTF. The CDR3 DNA sequence: TGTGCCAGCAGCCGGCTCCGGGACAACCTTAACTATGGCTACACCTTC.

The rearrangement uses TRBV7-6 and TRBJ2-1; D is possibly TRBD1 (5 bases). CDR3 length: 15 amino acids. The ends were cut back, 0 bases at V and 2 bases at J, with 8 bases in the middle. Germline loops: CDR1 SGHVS, CDR2 FNYEAQ. For the CDR3, the DNA is TGTGCCAGCAGCTTAGCAGGGGTAGCCTACAATGAGCAGTTCTTC. Its protein is CASSLAGVAYNEQFF.

Regarding this clone: Since a far larger clone is one base different, this is likely a read error. The chain combines TRBV11-2 with TRBJ2-3; 7 positions agree with TRBD2. The CDR3 length is 16 residues. The trim removed 5 bases at V and 1 base at J, leaving 9 bases unmatched. Germline values: CDR1 SGHAT, CDR2 FQNNGV. CDR3 residues: CASSQVRGSGTDTQYF. CDR3 nucleotide sequence: TGTGCCAGCAGCCAAGTTCGCGGGAGCGGCACAGATACGCAGTATTTT.

V and J are TRBV29-1 and TRBJ2-5; possibly TRBD2 for D (5 bases). The V end lost 4 bases, the J end lost 5 bases, and 11 bases lay between the germline ends. The CDR3 totals 12 residues. Looked up from germline, CDR1 is SQVTM and CDR2 is ANQGSEA. The CDR3 coding sequence is TGCAGCGTTGGGCGGACTGGGGAGACCCAGTACTTC. Encoded protein: CSVGRTGETQYF.